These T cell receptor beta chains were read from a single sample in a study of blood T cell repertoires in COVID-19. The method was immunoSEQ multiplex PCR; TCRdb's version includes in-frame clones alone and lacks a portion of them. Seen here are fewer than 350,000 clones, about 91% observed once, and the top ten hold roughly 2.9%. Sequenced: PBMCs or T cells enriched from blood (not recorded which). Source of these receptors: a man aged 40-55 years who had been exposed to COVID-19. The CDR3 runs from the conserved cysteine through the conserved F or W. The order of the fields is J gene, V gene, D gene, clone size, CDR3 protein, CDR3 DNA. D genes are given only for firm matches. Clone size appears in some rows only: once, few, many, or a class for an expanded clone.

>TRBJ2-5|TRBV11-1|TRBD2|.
CASSLGTSVETQYF
TGTGCCAGCAGCCTCGGGACTAGCGTGGAGACCCAGTACTTC
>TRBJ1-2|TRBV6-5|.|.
CASSYEGFRGYTF
TGTGCCAGCAGTTACGAGGGATTTCGGGGCTACACCTTC
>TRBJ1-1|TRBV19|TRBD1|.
CASSRRDRGNQNTEAFF
TGTGCCAGTAGCCGTCGGGACAGGGGAAATCAGAACACTGAAGCTTTCTTT
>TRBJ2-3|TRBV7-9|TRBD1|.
CASSIPRQDRIDTQYF
TGTGCCAGCAGCATACCCAGACAGGACAGGATAGATACGCAGTATTTT
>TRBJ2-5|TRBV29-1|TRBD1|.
CSVRDRVNYETQYF
TGCAGCGTACGGGACAGGGTAAATTATGAGACCCAGTACTTC
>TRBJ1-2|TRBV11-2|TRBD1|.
CASSIGQAGGYTF
TGTGCCAGCAGCATCGGACAGGCGGGGGGCTACACCTTC
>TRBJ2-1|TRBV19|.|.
CASSIVSNNEQFF
TGTGCCAGTAGTATAGTTAGTAACAATGAGCAGTTCTTC
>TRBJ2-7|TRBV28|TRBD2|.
CASRDGLARSYEQYF
TGTGCCAGCAGGGACGGACTAGCGCGATCCTACGAGCAGTACTTC
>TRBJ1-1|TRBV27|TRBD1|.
CASSATRQGDTEAFF
TGTGCCAGCAGTGCGACCCGACAGGGAGACACTGAAGCTTTCTTT
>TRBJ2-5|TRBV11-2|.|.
CASSQGGVARVRVETQYF
TGTGCCAGCAGCCAAGGGGGGGTTGCTCGGGTGCGGGTAGAGACCCAGTACTTC
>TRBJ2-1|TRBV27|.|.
CASSPRLPRSYNEQFF
TGTGCCAGCAGTCCTAGGTTGCCTAGGTCCTACAATGAGCAGTTCTTC
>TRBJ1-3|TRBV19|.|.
CASSAQGSGNTIYF
TGTGCCAGTAGTGCACAGGGCTCTGGAAACACCATATATTTT
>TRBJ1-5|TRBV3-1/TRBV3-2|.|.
CASSQDHGQGGQPQHF
TGTGCCAGCAGCCAAGATCACGGCCAGGGAGGACAGCCCCAGCATTTT
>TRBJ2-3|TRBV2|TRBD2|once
CASSTELATDTQYF
TGTGCCAGCAGTACAGAACTAGCGACAGATACGCAGTATTTT
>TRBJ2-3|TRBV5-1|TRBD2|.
CASSWTSGSADTQYF
TGCGCCAGCAGCTGGACTAGCGGGAGTGCAGATACGCAGTATTTT
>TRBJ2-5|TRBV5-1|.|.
CASSFDSRAQYF
TGCGCCAGCAGCTTTGATAGTCGGGCCCAGTACTTC